This entry lists 13 T cell receptor beta chains sequenced from one sample in a study of spatial heterogeneity in lung cancer. Via MiXCR, TCRdb re-called the 5' RACE reads, giving one row per CDR3 protein. The top ten hold about 25% of the sample, which has roughly 15,000 distinct CDR3 sequences, 5% to 6.5% seen once. Described time point: blood at routine non-recurrence follow-up after resection. The source material was PBMCs, sampled at follow-up. These receptors were obtained from a male donor with early-stage non-small cell lung cancer.

This clonotype appeared many times. The rearrangement links TRBV5-1 to TRBJ2-7; no clear D. The V end was cut by 5 bases, the J end by 2 bases, with 14 bases between. CDR1 and CDR2 from the germline V gene are SGHRS and YFSETQ. The CDR3 sequence is 14 residues long. The CDR3 bases are TGCGCCAGCAGGATCCTCCAGGAGCCCTACGAGCAGTACTTC. Protein sequence: CASRILQEPYEQYF.

The chain couples TRBV7-2 to TRBJ2-3; D remains ambiguous. The CDR3 sequence is 14 residues long. Between the trimmed V and J ends, which lost 2 bases and 0 bases, there was a span of 6 bases. CDR1 and CDR2 (germline): SGHTA, FQGNSA. CDR3 coding DNA: TGTGCCAGCAGCTTAATCACTAGCACAGATACGCAGTATTTT. Its protein is CASSLITSTDTQYF.

This clonotype was observed a handful of times. The rearrangement joins TRBV20-1 to TRBJ1-5; no reliable D call. Trimming took 3 bases from V and 0 from J, leaving 6 bases between them. Germline loops: CDR1 DFQATT, CDR2 SNEGSKA (reference sequence). The CDR3 is 13 residues long. Written as DNA, the CDR3 is TGCAGTGCTAGCCCAAATAGCAATCAGCCCCAGCATTTT. It translates to CSASPNSNQPQHF.

This clonotype was observed many times. The chain has TRBV28 and TRBJ1-2; D may be TRBD1 (6 bases). CDR1 is MDHEN, CDR2 SYDVKM, per germline. This CDR3 spans 15 amino acids. Trimming stripped 3 bases from V and 4 bases from J, with 15 bases between. This CDR3 reads CASSLVTGQSYGYTF. The CDR3 DNA reads as TGTGCCAGCAGTTTGGTAACAGGGCAAAGCTATGGCTACACCTTC.

This clonotype came up many times. The chain is built from TRBV24-1 and TRBJ2-1; 8 bases map to TRBD2. The V segment lost 6 bases and the J segment 6 bases; nucleotides outside the gene matches: 12. Germline V gene lookup returns CDR1 KGHDR and CDR2 SFDVKD. The CDR3 is made up of 16 amino acids. The CDR3 is CATSPLAGPPTNEQFF. CDR3 bases: TGTGCCACCAGTCCCCTAGCGGGCCCACCAACCAATGAGCAGTTCTTC.

This clonotype was counted at least ten times. The V call is TRBV29-1, the J call TRBJ2-1; 9 nucleotides match TRBD2. Germline CDR1 SQVTM, CDR2 ANQGSEA. The CDR3 runs 15 residues. Trimming at V came to 3 bases and at J to 6 bases, leaving 9 bases not matched to a gene. The DNA of the CDR3 is TGCAGCGTTGAGGGGGGACTAGCAAATTTCAATGAGCAGTTCTTC. This gives the protein CSVEGGLANFNEQFF.

This clonotype was counted ten times or more. The chain joins TRBV28 to TRBJ2-3, with D hard to call. The germline gives CDR1 MDHEN, CDR2 SYDVKM. The CDR3 extends over 12 amino acids. With 7 bases removed from V and 0 bases from J, the gap between germline ends came to 5 bases. The CDR3 sequence is CASNLSTDTQYF. The CDR3 region has the DNA TGTGCCAGCAACCTCAGCACAGATACGCAGTATTTT. Looking up the rest from reference TRBV28 and TRBJ2-3 gives the full variable domain: DVKVTQSSRYLVKRTGEKVFLECVQDMDHENMFWYRQDPGLGLRLIYFSYDVKMKEKGDIPEGYSVSREKKERFSLILESASTNQTSMYLCASNLSTDTQYFGPGTRLTVL.

In its sample, this clonotype was seen many times. This rearrangement joins TRBV20-1 to TRBJ2-2, with TRBD1 identical over 8 bases. CDR3 length: 14 residues. The germline gives CDR1 DFQATT, CDR2 SNEGSKA (reference sequence). Losses at the gene ends were 5 bases for V and 5 bases for J; bases not matched to a gene: 7. The chain's CDR3 is CSARQGRGTGELFF. CDR3 DNA: TGCAGTGCTCGACAGGGGCGCGGGACCGGGGAGCTGTTTTTT.

This clonotype was picked up many times. This chain connects TRBV18 to TRBJ2-7; 8 bases are shared with TRBD2. J gave up 7 bases and V 3 bases, and 23 bases lay outside the gene matches. The CDR3 contains 19 residues. Looked up from germline, CDR1 is KGHSH and CDR2 is LQKENI. CDR3 protein: CASSPRFIGGGFEVVEQYF. Here the CDR3 DNA reads TGTGCCAGCTCACCCCGCTTCATCGGGGGGGGATTTGAAGTTGTGGAGCAGTACTTC.

This clonotype has a count of ten or more. This chain uses TRBV19 with TRBJ2-7, with TRBD2 matching 10 bases. V shed 5 bases, J shed 1 base, and the junction held 5 bases outside the gene matches. The CDR3 length is 15 residues. Germline V lookup: CDR1 LNHDA, CDR2 SQIVND (reference sequence). Written as DNA, the CDR3 is TGTGCCAGTAGTTTACTAGCGGGATTTTCCTACGAGCAGTACTTC. This gives the protein CASSLLAGFSYEQYF.

This clonotype was found many times. The J gene is TRBJ2-1, the V gene TRBV4-2, with 9 bases lining up with TRBD1. The germline CDR1 and CDR2 sequences are LGHNA and YNFKEQ. J was trimmed by 7 bases and V by 5 bases; bases with no gene match: 6. The CDR3 runs 14 residues. The CDR3 loop reads CASSSQGALNEQFF. CDR3 DNA: TGTGCCAGCAGCTCACAGGGGGCGCTAAATGAGCAGTTCTTC.

This clonotype was seen ten or more times. The chain recombines TRBV10-3 with TRBJ2-1, with D unresolved. Germline assignment: CDR1 ENHRY and CDR2 SYGVKD. V lost 6 bases and J lost 7, with 13 bases in between. The CDR3 spans 13 residues. Here the CDR3 DNA reads TGTGCCATCAGCGAGGCCCCCGGGAATGAGCAGTTCTTC. It is translated as CAISEAPGNEQFF.

This clonotype occurred many times. The junction does not match germline at one end; this may be a read error. V gene TRBV7-2 combines with J gene TRBJ2-5; 9 bases map to TRBD2. From germline, CDR1 is SGHTA and CDR2 FQGNSA. This CDR3 is 13 amino acids long. CDR3 sequence: CASSLVGLASGDF. The CDR3 bases are TGTGCCAGCAGCTTAGTGGGACTAGCTTCAGGAGACTTC.